Following are 23 T cell receptor beta chains from one sample sequenced in a study of cytotoxic CD8 clonotypes in ibrutinib-treated CLL (dated by TCRdb to the early 2020s). Library preparation employed the immunoSEQ multiplex PCR assay. Here the immuneACCESS table is served through TCRdb, limited to in-frame sequences with V and J called. Missing clones are a known gap in these copies; in checked studies unresolved V genes cover under half, and the rest lacks a known reason. This sample holds tens of thousands of clones; about 86% were observed only once. Together, the top ten hold approximately 5.4% of the sample. This specimen was PBMCs, taken before ibrutinib treatment. Receptor source: a human donor with chronic lymphocytic leukemia.

The genes are TRBV7-4 and TRBJ1-4; 7 nucleotides agree with TRBD1. Losses at the gene ends were 5 bases for V and 6 bases for J; bases not matched to a gene: 12. CDR1 and CDR2 from the germline V gene are SGHVT and SQSDAQ. The CDR3 has 16 amino acids. The DNA of the CDR3 is TGTGCCAGCAGCCAAGGGGACAGAACAAAAGATGAAAAACTGTTTTTT. As protein: CASSQGDRTKDEKLFF. The full variable domain, completed using reference TRBV7-4 and TRBJ1-4, is GAGVSQSPRYKVAKRGRDVALRCDSISGHVTLYWYRQTLGQGSEVLTYSQSDAQRDKSGRPSGRFSAERPERSVSTLKIQRTEQGDSAVYLCASSQGDRTKDEKLFFGSGTQLSVL.

The chain carries TRBV5-1 and TRBJ2-1; TRBD2 matches at 7 bases. The CDR3 extends over 15 amino acids. Per the germline V gene, CDR1 is SGHRS and CDR2 is YFSETQ. With V trimmed by 0 bases and J by 7 bases, 7 bases remained unmatched. The CDR3 DNA follows: TGCGCCAGCAGCTTGGAAGGCGGGAGAGGGAATGAGCAGTTCTTC. Amino acid sequence: CASSLEGGRGNEQFF.

The chain has TRBV16 and TRBJ2-1; the D is unclear. V was trimmed by 0 bases and J by 8 bases, leaving 5 bases between them. The CDR3 is 12 amino acids. Germline CDR1 is KGHSY and CDR2 is FQNENV. Written as DNA, the CDR3 is TGTGCCAGCAGCCAATCACGTTATGAGCAGTTCTTC. It codes for CASSQSRYEQFF.

The V and J genes are TRBV7-9 and TRBJ1-5, with D uncertain. The V end was cut by 3 bases, the J end by 7 bases, with 13 bases between. This CDR3 has 14 residues. Germline V lookup: CDR1 SEHNR, CDR2 FQNEAQ (reference sequence). The CDR3 nucleotides read TGTGCCAGCAGCTTCGGCCGAGACGGGCAGCCCCAGCATTTT. It codes for CASSFGRDGQPQHF.

The chain combines TRBV7-3 with TRBJ1-1; D may be TRBD1 (6 bases). The germline gives CDR1 SGHTA, CDR2 FQGTGA. Trimming took 6 bases from V and 5 from J, leaving 13 bases between them. This CDR3 is built from 13 residues. This CDR3 is CASSLQGWTEAFF. The CDR3 coding sequence is TGTGCCAGCAGTTTACAGGGATGGACTGAAGCTTTCTTT.

This clone was seen only once. V gene TRBV11-2 combines with J gene TRBJ1-5; no clear D gene. Germline V gene lookup returns CDR1 SGHAT and CDR2 FQNNGV. V was cut by 0 bases and J by 0 bases, with 6 bases left in between. This CDR3 contains 15 residues. For the CDR3, the DNA is TGTGCCAGCAGCTTAGACGGCGGTAGCAATCAGCCCCAGCATTTT. The encoded protein is CASSLDGGSNQPQHF.

J is TRBJ1-5 and V is TRBV2, with 7 bases matching TRBD1. CDR1 SNHLY and CDR2 FYNNEI come from the germline V gene. V lost 6 bases and J lost 7; bases outside the gene matches: 6. The CDR3 is 13 residues long. The CDR3 loop reads CASSRDREQPQHF. CDR3 nucleotide sequence: TGTGCCAGCAGCCGGGACAGAGAACAGCCCCAGCATTTT.

The rearrangement links TRBV7-9 to TRBJ2-7; 7 bases map to TRBD2. V was pared by 5 bases and J by 0 bases, with 7 bases of the junction left unmatched. Germline assignment: CDR1 SEHNR and CDR2 FQNEAQ (reference sequence). The CDR3 is made up of 15 amino acids. CDR3 DNA sequence: TGTGCCAGCAGCGCGGGACTATTGGACTCCTACGAGCAGTACTTC. This sequence encodes CASSAGLLDSYEQYF. The variable domain in full, with the rest retrieved from reference TRBV7-9 and TRBJ2-7, is DTGVSQNPRHKITKRGQNVTFRCDPISEHNRLYWYRQTLGQGPEFLTYFQNEAQLEKSRLLSDRFSAERPKGSFSTLEIQRTEQGDSAMYLCASSAGLLDSYEQYFGPGTRLTVT.

This clone was observed a handful of times. The V and J genes are TRBV7-9 and TRBJ1-5; no clear D gene. V dropped 5 bases and J dropped 2 bases, with 7 bases sitting between them. This CDR3 spans 13 amino acids. Germline-derived CDR1 and CDR2 are SEHNR and FQNEAQ (reference sequence). The CDR3 loop reads CASSPFGNQPQHF. As DNA, the CDR3 is TGTGCCAGCAGCCCGTTTGGCAATCAGCCCCAGCATTTT.

This chain uses TRBV5-1 with TRBJ2-7; TRBD1 matches 8 bases. Per the germline V gene, CDR1 is SGHRS and CDR2 is YFSETQ. After removal of 4 bases from V and 5 bases from J, the junction contained 29 bases not matched to a gene. CDR3 length: 21 amino acids. The CDR3 reads CASSRTANSLIQGQGWHEQYF. CDR3 DNA: TGCGCCAGCAGCCGGACTGCTAACAGTCTGATCCAAGGACAGGGTTGGCACGAGCAGTACTTC. The complete variable domain, with remaining parts taken from reference TRBV5-1 and TRBJ2-7, reads KAGVTQTPRYLIKTRGQQVTLSCSPISGHRSVSWYQQTPGQGLQFLFEYFSETQRNKGNFPGRFSGRQFSNSRSEMNVSTLELGDSALYLCASSRTANSLIQGQGWHEQYFGPGTRLTVT.

This chain uses TRBV4-3 with TRBJ2-3; TRBD1 matches 8 bases. The V segment lost 0 bases and the J segment 2 bases; nucleotides outside the gene matches: 1. Germline-derived CDR1 and CDR2 are LGHNA and YSLEER. The CDR3 spans 15 residues. Here the CDR3 reads CASSQEGQATDTQYF. The CDR3 nucleotides read TGCGCCAGCAGCCAAGAGGGACAGGCCACAGATACGCAGTATTTT.

This chain connects TRBV15 to TRBJ1-3; D gene ambiguous. This CDR3 is built from 15 residues. V shed 1 base and J shed 2 bases, with 9 bases lying between them. Germline V CDR1 and CDR2: LNHNV, YYDKDF (reference sequence). The CDR3 here is CATSRGGGTGNTIYF. The CDR3 nucleotides read TGTGCCACCAGCAGAGGAGGTGGAACTGGAAACACCATATATTTT.

The chain joins TRBV7-9 to TRBJ2-7, with D maybe TRBD1 (5 bases). The CDR3 length is 13 residues. Germline CDR1 is SEHNR and CDR2 is FQNEAQ (reference sequence). Trimming took off 3 bases at V and 1 base at J, with 7 bases between the two ends. The CDR3: CASSLGHSYEQYF. In DNA form, the CDR3 reads TGTGCCAGCAGCTTGGGGCATTCCTACGAGCAGTACTTC.

This clone has just a few counts. The chain recombines TRBV28 with TRBJ1-1; D not certain. This CDR3 has 16 amino acids. Per germline, CDR1 MDHEN and CDR2 SYDVKM. Trimming stripped 3 bases from V and 0 bases from J, with 14 bases between. Written as DNA, the CDR3 is TGTGCCAGCAGTTTCCATTCTTCGGGGATGAACACTGAAGCTTTCTTT. It encodes CASSFHSSGMNTEAFF. Looking up the rest from reference TRBV28 and TRBJ1-1 gives the full variable domain: DVKVTQSSRYLVKRTGEKVFLECVQDMDHENMFWYRQDPGLGLRLIYFSYDVKMKEKGDIPEGYSVSREKKERFSLILESASTNQTSMYLCASSFHSSGMNTEAFFGQGTRLTVV.

V gene TRBV28 combines with J gene TRBJ2-3; 11 nucleotides agree with TRBD2. V was pared by 2 bases and J by 7 bases, with 2 bases of the junction left unmatched. The CDR3 consists of 14 residues. Germline loops: CDR1 MDHEN, CDR2 SYDVKM. The DNA for the CDR3 is TGTGCCAGCAGTTTACTAGCGGGAGGAAATACGCAGTATTTT. Its protein is CASSLLAGGNTQYF.

The chain employs TRBV28 and TRBJ1-5; 8 bases fit TRBD1. J gave up 6 bases and V 4 bases, and 8 bases lay outside the gene matches. The CDR3 spans 15 residues. Germline V CDR1 and CDR2: MDHEN, SYDVKM. In nucleotides, the CDR3 is TGTGCCAGCAGTTACAGTAGCAGGGGGCGTCAGCCCCAGCATTTT. As protein: CASSYSSRGRQPQHF. Together with reference TRBV28 and TRBJ1-5, the CDR3 gives the full variable domain: DVKVTQSSRYLVKRTGEKVFLECVQDMDHENMFWYRQDPGLGLRLIYFSYDVKMKEKGDIPEGYSVSREKKERFSLILESASTNQTSMYLCASSYSSRGRQPQHFGDGTRLSIL.

The V and J genes are TRBV7-9 and TRBJ2-5, with TRBD1 matching over 7 bases. V was pared by 4 bases and J by 2 bases, with 7 bases of the junction left unmatched. Germline CDR1 and CDR2: SEHNR and FQNEAQ (reference sequence). CDR3 length: 15 amino acids. CDR3 DNA sequence: TGTGCCAGCAGCTCGAAACAGGGGTGGCAAGAGACCCAGTACTTC. This translates into CASSSKQGWQETQYF.

V usage is TRBV28 and J usage is TRBJ1-5; D is ambiguous. The CDR3 is made up of 16 amino acids. Trimming shortened V by 6 bases and J by 5 bases, and 20 bases separated the two germline ends. Germline V gene data show CDR1 as MDHEN and CDR2 as SYDVKM. The CDR3 nucleotides are TGTGCCAGCAGGCGACCGCGAGGGAGCCCAGATCAGCCCCAGCATTTT. Amino acid sequence: CASRRPRGSPDQPQHF.

V and J are TRBV5-8 and TRBJ2-7; 9 bases agree with TRBD1. Trimming took 5 bases from V and 5 from J; bases not matched to a gene: 14. Germline-derived CDR1 and CDR2 are SGHTS and YDEGEE. The CDR3 sequence is 16 residues long. For the CDR3, the DNA is TGTGCCAGCAGTCCCACAACCGGGACAGGGCTCGACGAGCAGTACTTC. The encoded protein is CASSPTTGTGLDEQYF. The full variable domain, completed using reference TRBV5-8 and TRBJ2-7, is EAGVTQSPTHLIKTRGQQATLRCSPISGHTSVYWYQQALGLGLQFLLWYDEGEERNRGNFPPRFSGRQFPNYSSELNVNALELEDSALYLCASSPTTGTGLDEQYFGPGTRLTVT.

The CDR3 here is CASSLGRVGAYNEQFF. The CDR3 DNA is TGTGCCAGCAGCTTAGGGCGTGTCGGAGCCTACAATGAGCAGTTCTTC. The chain employs TRBV11-3 and TRBJ2-1; D gene unclear. CDR3 length: 16 residues. Germline V lookup: CDR1 SGHNT, CDR2 YENEEA. The ends were cut back, 1 base at V and 2 bases at J, with 12 bases in the middle.

This clone was detected once. V gene TRBV7-8 combines with J gene TRBJ2-7; no firm D call. The CDR3 consists of 13 residues. Trimming took 0 bases from V and 9 from J, leaving 12 bases between them. From germline, CDR1 is SGHVS and CDR2 FQNEAQ. CDR3 sequence: CASSLATASGQYF. The DNA of the CDR3 is TGTGCCAGCAGCTTAGCGACGGCATCAGGGCAGTACTTC. Full variable domain (missing parts from reference TRBV7-8 and TRBJ2-7): GAGVSQSPRYKVAKRGQDVALRCDPISGHVSLFWYQQALGQGPEFLTYFQNEAQLDKSGLPSDRFFAERPEGSVSTLKIQRTQQEDSAVYLCASSLATASGQYFGPGTRLTVT.

This chain links TRBV19 with TRBJ2-2; D is perhaps TRBD1 (6 bases). With 7 bases removed from V and 1 base from J, the gap between germline ends came to 13 bases. Germline lookup yields CDR1 LNHDA and CDR2 SQIVND (reference sequence). The CDR3 spans 15 residues. The CDR3 spells CASKNRDGNTGELFF. CDR3 in DNA: TGTGCCAGTAAAAACAGGGACGGGAACACCGGGGAGCTGTTTTTT. The full variable domain, in which reference TRBV19 and TRBJ2-2 provide the parts outside the CDR3, is DGGITQSPKYLFRKEGQNVTLSCEQNLNHDAMYWYRQDPGQGLRLIYYSQIVNDFQKGDIAEGYSVSREKKESFPLTVTSAQKNPTAFYLCASKNRDGNTGELFFGEGSRLTVL.

Only one count was recorded for this clone. This rearrangement joins TRBV4-3 to TRBJ2-3; 7 bases are shared with TRBD2. With 4 bases clipped from V and 8 bases from J, the junction kept 9 bases outside the gene matches. The CDR3 sequence is 14 residues long. Germline V gene lookup returns CDR1 LGHNA and CDR2 YSLEER. The chain's CDR3 is CASSPGLELVTQYF. The CDR3 DNA is TGCGCCAGCAGCCCCGGACTAGAATTGGTTACGCAGTATTTT.